The rows below give T cell receptor beta chains drawn from one sample of a study of T cell repertoires in cytomegalovirus infection. TCRdb used MiXCR to reprocess the reads, holding one entry per CDR3 protein. The sample records 600,000 to 700,000 distinct CDR3 sequences, around 32% being singletons. What these receptors recognize is not known. The sample here was cultured PBMCs, taken from culture after CMV antigen stimulation. These receptors were obtained from a human donor in good health (CMV status not recorded). Some clones in this sample may be carry-over from other donors' samples. Each CDR3 is given with its conserved first and last residue. A D gene is named only where the DNA matches it firmly. A row's size may be missing; if present it is once, few, many or a size class.

>.|TRBV7-2|few|TRBJ1-6
TGTGCCAGCAGCTTAGTCGGCGTACCGAGCTCCTATAATTCACCCCTCCACTTT
CASSLVGVPSSYNSPLHF
>.|TRBV7-2|few|TRBJ1-2
TGTGCCAGCAGCCAAAAGGTGACCGGTGATGGCTACACCTTC
CASSQKVTGDGYTF
>.|TRBV7-2|many|TRBJ2-7
TGTGCCAGCAGCTTAGTAGCCGGGACGGCTACCTCGAAGCAGTACTTC
CASSLVAGTATSKQYF
>TRBD2|TRBV7-2|.|TRBJ2-3
TGTGCCAGCAGCTTAGCACCAGCGGGGGACCAGGGGCAGTATTTT
CASSLAPAGDQGQYF
>TRBD2|TRBV20-1|.|TRBJ2-3
TGCAGTGCCCTACCGGGACTAGCGGGGGGGCAAAGCACAGATACGCAGTATTTT
CSALPGLAGGQSTDTQYF
>TRBD1|TRBV5-1|.|TRBJ2-7
TGCGCCAGCAGCTTGGAGCCGGGACAGGCCTACGAGCAGTACTTC
CASSLEPGQAYEQYF
>TRBD2|TRBV7-8|many|TRBJ2-2
TGTGCCAGCAGCACTCGATCTAGCGGGAGGCCCACCGGGGAGCTGTTTTTT
CASSTRSSGRPTGELFF
>.|TRBV7-2|many|TRBJ2-1
TGTGCCAGCAGCCGCGGGGGCGGGTCCTACAATGAGCAGTTCTTC
CASSRGGGSYNEQFF
>TRBD2|TRBV2|.|TRBJ2-2
TGTGCCAGTAGCGGGGGGGCCGTTAAAACCGGGGAGCTGTTTTTT
CASSGGAVKTGELFF
>TRBD1|TRBV7-2|many|TRBJ1-1
TGTGCCAGCAGCGAGGACAGGCCGACTGAAGCTTTCTTT
CASSEDRPTEAFF
>TRBD2|TRBV2|.|TRBJ2-1
TGTGCCAGCAGTGAAGGGGTCCGTTGGGAGGGTTACAATGAGCAGTTCTTC
CASSEGVRWEGYNEQFF
>.|TRBV7-6|many|TRBJ2-3
TGTGCCAGCAGCTTAGGGGGGTTCCGCACAGATACGCAGTATTTT
CASSLGGFRTDTQYF
>.|TRBV11-2|.|TRBJ1-5
TGTGCCAGCAGCTGGCTCCCCCAGCATTTT
CASSWLPQHF
>TRBD1|TRBV6-1|few|TRBJ2-1
TGTGCCAGCAGTGCAACAGGGGGCGTCTACAATGAGCAGTTCTTC
CASSATGGVYNEQFF
>.|TRBV12-3/TRBV12-4|.|TRBJ2-7
TGTGCCAGCAGTTTAGATTCTCGGAAGTACTTC
CASSLDSRKYF
>.|TRBV7-9|many|TRBJ1-1
TGTGCCAGCAGCTTAGCGCAGGGCTCCACTGAAGCTTTCTTT
CASSLAQGSTEAFF
>.|TRBV7-9|few|TRBJ2-3
TGTGCCAGCAGCTTCGGGGGAAACCCTAGCACAGATACGCAGTATTTT
CASSFGGNPSTDTQYF
>.|TRBV7-6|.|TRBJ1-6
TGTGCCAGCGCGGGGGGCTATAATTCACCCCTCCACTTT
CASAGGYNSPLHF
>.|TRBV6-2/TRBV6-3|few|TRBJ1-1
TGTGCCAGCAGTTCCCCGGCCCTATCTGAAGCTTTCTTT
CASSSPALSEAFF
>TRBD1|TRBV7-2|.|TRBJ1-2
TGTGCCAGCAGCCCCGGGACAGGGTTAGTCCACACCTTC
CASSPGTGLVHTF
>.|TRBV7-9|few|TRBJ2-3
TGTGCCAGCCAGCAGACATCACCCCACACAGATACGCAGTATTTT
CASQQTSPHTDTQYF
>.|TRBV6-1|few|TRBJ1-6
TGTGCCAGCAGCCGATGGGGAAGCTCCTATAATTCACCCCTCCACTTT
CASSRWGSSYNSPLHF
>.|TRBV4-3|.|TRBJ1-2
TGCGCCAGCAGCCCGAGCGATAAAAACTATGGCTACACCTTC
CASSPSDKNYGYTF
>TRBD1|TRBV11-2|few|TRBJ1-2
TGTGCCAGCAGCTTCACCGGGACAGGATCCTATGGCTACACCTTC
CASSFTGTGSYGYTF
>.|TRBV10-3|few|TRBJ2-5
TGTGCCATCAGTGAAGGTCCGGGGGAGACCCAGTACTTC
CAISEGPGETQYF
>.|TRBV12-3/TRBV12-4|few|TRBJ2-3
TGTGCCACCCTCCGGGACACGGGGCCGGATACGCAGTATTTT
CATLRDTGPDTQYF
>.|TRBV2|.|TRBJ2-1
TGTGCCAGCAGTGGGTGGTTCTCCAGAAAGGCGGATGAGCAGTTCTTC
CASSGWFSRKADEQFF
>.|TRBV4-3|.|TRBJ2-1
TGCGCCAGCAGTCCGATCGGGGGCAACAATGAGCAGTTCTTC
CASSPIGGNNEQFF
>.|TRBV27|.|TRBJ2-5
TGTGCCAGCAGTTTAACGACAGATCCGGGGACCCAGTACTTC
CASSLTTDPGTQYF